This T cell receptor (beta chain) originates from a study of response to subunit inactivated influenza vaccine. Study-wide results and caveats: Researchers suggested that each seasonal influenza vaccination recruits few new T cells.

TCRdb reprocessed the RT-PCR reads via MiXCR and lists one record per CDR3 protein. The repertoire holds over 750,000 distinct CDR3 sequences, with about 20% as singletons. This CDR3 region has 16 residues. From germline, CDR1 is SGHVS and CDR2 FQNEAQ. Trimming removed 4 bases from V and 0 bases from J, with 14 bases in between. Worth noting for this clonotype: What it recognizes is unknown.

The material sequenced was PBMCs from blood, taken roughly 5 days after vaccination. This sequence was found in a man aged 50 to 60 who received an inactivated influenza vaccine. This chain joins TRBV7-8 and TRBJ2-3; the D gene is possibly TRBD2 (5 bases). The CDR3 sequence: CASSSRERASTDTQYF. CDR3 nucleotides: TGTGCCAGCAGCTCCAGAGAGAGGGCTAGCACAGATACGCAGTATTTT.